This T cell receptor beta chain is from a study of post-analysis software for immune sequencing data. In the study overall: Patients had relapsing-remitting, secondary progressive or progressive-relapsing multiple sclerosis; some lacked subtype. Study-level points and caveats: The five TRBV segments detected at higher frequency in patients than in controls included TRBV5-6, TRBV5-1 and TRBV20-1. Same-batch preparations were strongly co-clustered by F measure.

Details on this clonotype: Its target is unknown.

Tagging with unique molecular identifiers was a feature of the TCR beta cDNA libraries. Each CDR3 protein is one row after TCRdb ran MiXCR on the PCR reads. The table lists about 540,000 distinct CDR3 sequences, around a third of them singletons. The ends lost 5 bases at V and 6 bases at J; junction bases unmatched: 9. Germline values: CDR1 DFQATT, CDR2 SNEGSKA (reference sequence). The CDR3 runs 15 residues. This TCR came from a girl under 18 with multiple sclerosis. The chain recombines TRBV20-1 with TRBJ2-1; 11 bases map to TRBD2. The sequencing input was blood. DNA of the CDR3: TGCAGTGCTCCCGAACTAGCGGGGGCGCTCAATGAGCAGTTCTTC. It specifies CSAPELAGALNEQFF.